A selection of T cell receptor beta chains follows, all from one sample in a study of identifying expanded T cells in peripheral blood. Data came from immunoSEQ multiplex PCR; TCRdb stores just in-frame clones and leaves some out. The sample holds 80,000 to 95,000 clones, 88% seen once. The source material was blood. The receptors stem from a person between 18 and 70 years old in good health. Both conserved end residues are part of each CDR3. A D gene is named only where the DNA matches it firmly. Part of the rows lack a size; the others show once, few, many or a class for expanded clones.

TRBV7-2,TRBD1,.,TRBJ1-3,CASSAGQGINTIYF,TGTGCCAGCAGCGCCGGACAGGGGATAAACACCATATATTTT
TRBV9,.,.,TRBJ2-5,CASSVTQVGRTQYF,TGTGCCAGCAGCGTAACCCAGGTCGGGAGGACCCAGTACTTC
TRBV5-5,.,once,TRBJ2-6,CASSLGSMKSSGANVLTF,TGTGCCAGCAGCCTGGGGTCGATGAAGAGTTCTGGGGCCAACGTCCTGACTTTC
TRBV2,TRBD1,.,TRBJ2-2,CASRDRGNTGELFF,TGTGCCAGCAGGGACAGGGGAAACACCGGGGAGCTGTTTTTT
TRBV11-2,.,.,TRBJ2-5,CASSPTRSGNEYF,TGTGCCAGCAGTCCCACCCGTTCCGGGAATGAGTACTTC
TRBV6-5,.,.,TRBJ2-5,CASSLSDGDMETQYF,TGTGCCAGCAGCTTATCGGACGGGGATATGGAGACCCAGTACTTC
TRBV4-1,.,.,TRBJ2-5,CASSPAIRGTETQYF,TGCGCCAGCAGCCCAGCGATCAGGGGCACGGAGACCCAGTACTTC
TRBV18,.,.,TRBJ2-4,CASSPLGAGAKNIQYF,TGTGCCAGCTCACCACTCGGGGCAGGGGCCAAAAACATTCAGTACTTC
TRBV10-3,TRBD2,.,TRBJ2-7,CASLPGGGSYEQYF,TGTGCCAGCCTTCCCGGGGGGGGATCCTACGAGCAGTACTTC
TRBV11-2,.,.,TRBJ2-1,CASSLDEQFF,TGTGCCAGCAGCTTAGATGAGCAGTTCTTC
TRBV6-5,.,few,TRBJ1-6,CASSYTAAHSPLHF,TGTGCCAGCAGTTACACGGCAGCTCATTCACCCCTCCACTTT
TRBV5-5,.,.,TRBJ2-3,CASTKRAPSTDTQYF,TGTGCCAGCACGAAGCGGGCCCCTAGCACAGATACGCAGTATTTT
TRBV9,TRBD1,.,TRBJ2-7,CASSVQTGGHEQYF,TGTGCCAGCAGCGTACAGACAGGGGGCCACGAGCAGTACTTC
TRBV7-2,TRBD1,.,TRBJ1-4,CASSYGTGGNEKLFF,TGTGCCAGCAGCTACGGGACAGGGGGCAATGAAAAACTGTTTTTT
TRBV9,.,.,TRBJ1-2,CASSLTNYGYTF,TGTGCCAGCAGCCTGACTAACTATGGCTACACCTTC
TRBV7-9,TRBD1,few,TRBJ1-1,CASSPRTGNLVNTEAFF,TGTGCCAGCAGCCCCCGGACAGGGAACTTAGTGAACACTGAAGCTTTCTTT
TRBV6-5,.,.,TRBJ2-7,CASSYGRAEQYF,TGTGCCAGCAGTTACGGCCGGGCTGAGCAGTACTTC
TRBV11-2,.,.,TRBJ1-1,CASNPGVVNTEAFF,TGTGCCAGCAACCCAGGGGTGGTGAACACTGAAGCTTTCTTT
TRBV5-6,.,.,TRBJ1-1,CASSLVAGDTEAFF,TGTGCCAGCAGCTTGGTTGCTGGGGACACTGAAGCTTTCTTT
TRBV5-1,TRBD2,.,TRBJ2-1,CASSPKGTSGDNEQFF,TGCGCCAGCAGCCCAAAGGGGACTAGCGGGGACAATGAGCAGTTCTTC
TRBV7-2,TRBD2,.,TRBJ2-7,CASGGGAGRNEQYF,TGTGCCAGCGGCGGGGGGGCAGGGCGGAACGAGCAGTACTTC
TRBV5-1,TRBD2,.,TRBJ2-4,CASSLTSGGAKNIQYF,TGCGCCAGCAGCTTGACTAGCGGGGGGGCCAAAAACATTCAGTACTTC
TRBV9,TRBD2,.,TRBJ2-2,CASASGGVGELFF,TGTGCCAGCGCCTCCGGGGGGGTCGGGGAGCTGTTTTTT
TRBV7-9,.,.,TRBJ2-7,CASSLGSYEQYF,TGTGCCAGCAGCTTAGGAAGTTACGAGCAGTACTTC
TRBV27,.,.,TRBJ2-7,CASSLKAGAYEQYF,TGTGCCAGCAGTTTAAAGGCAGGCGCCTACGAGCAGTACTTC
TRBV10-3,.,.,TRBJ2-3,CATRGRERRTDTQYF,TGTGCCACCCGAGGACGGGAGCGAAGGACAGATACGCAGTATTTT
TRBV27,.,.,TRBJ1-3,CASSLQGRPGNTIYF,TGTGCCAGCAGTTTACAGGGGAGGCCTGGAAACACCATATATTTT
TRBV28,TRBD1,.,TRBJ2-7,CASSSTGGSQYEQYF,TGTGCCAGCAGTTCAACAGGGGGCAGTCAGTACGAGCAGTACTTC
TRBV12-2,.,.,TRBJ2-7,CASRLTSVPIKVYEQYF,TGTGCAAGTCGTTTGACTAGCGTTCCGATAAAGGTGTACGAGCAGTACTTC
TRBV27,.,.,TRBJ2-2,CASTGLANTGELFF,TGTGCCAGCACCGGTCTAGCTAACACCGGGGAGCTGTTTTTT
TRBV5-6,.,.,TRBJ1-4,CASSLGEGATNEKLFF,TGTGCCAGCAGCTTGGGGGAGGGTGCAACTAATGAAAAACTGTTTTTT
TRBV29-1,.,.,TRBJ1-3,CSVEVWAKPGNTIYF,TGCAGCGTTGAAGTCTGGGCTAAGCCTGGAAACACCATATATTTT
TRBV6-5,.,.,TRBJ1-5,CVSSYTENQPQHF,TGTGTCAGCAGTTACACGGAGAATCAGCCCCAGCATTTT
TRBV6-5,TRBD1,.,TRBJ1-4,CASSYDRGGGREKLFF,TGTGCCAGCAGCTACGACAGGGGCGGAGGGAGGGAAAAACTGTTTTTT
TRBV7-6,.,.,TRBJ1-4,CASSLLATNEKLFF,TGTGCCAGCAGCTTACTTGCAACTAATGAAAAACTGTTTTTT
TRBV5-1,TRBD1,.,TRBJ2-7,CASRSRDRVYEQYF,TGCGCCAGCAGGAGCCGGGACAGAGTCTACGAGCAGTACTTC
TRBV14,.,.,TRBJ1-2,CASSYHGGSLYGYTF,TGTGCCAGCAGCTACCACGGAGGGTCCCTCTATGGCTACACCTTC
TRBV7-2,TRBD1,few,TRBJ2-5,CASSSSRTGVETQYF,TGTGCCAGCAGCTCCTCGCGGACAGGAGTAGAGACCCAGTACTTC
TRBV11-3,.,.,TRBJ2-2,CASSLDPGPGHTGELFF,TGTGCCAGCAGCTTAGACCCTGGCCCGGGGCACACCGGGGAGCTGTTTTTT
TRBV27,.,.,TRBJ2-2,CASSFSLGTGELFF,TGTGCCAGCAGTTTTTCCCTGGGCACCGGGGAGCTGTTTTTT
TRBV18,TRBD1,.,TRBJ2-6,CASIPGQGPSGANVLTF,TGTGCCAGCATTCCGGGACAGGGACCATCTGGGGCCAACGTCCTGACTTTC
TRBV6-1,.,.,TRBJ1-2,CASSANFATLFGYTF,TGTGCCAGCAGCGCTAATTTCGCTACTCTGTTTGGCTACACCTTC
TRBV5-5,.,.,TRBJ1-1,CASSLGLNTEAFF,TGTGCCAGCAGCTTGGGGCTGAACACTGAAGCTTTCTTT
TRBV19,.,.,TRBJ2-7,CASSPRLEGHEQYF,TGTGCCAGTAGTCCTCGGTTAGAAGGTCACGAGCAGTACTTC
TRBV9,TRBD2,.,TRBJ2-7,CASSVGSGNYEQYF,TGTGCCAGCAGCGTAGGTAGCGGGAACTACGAGCAGTACTTC
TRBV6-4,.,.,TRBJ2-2,CASSVEERTGELFF,TGTGCCAGCAGTGTGGAGGAAAGGACCGGGGAGCTGTTTTTT
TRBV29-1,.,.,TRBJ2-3,CSYSGSTDTQYF,TGCAGCTATAGCGGTTCAACAGATACGCAGTATTTT
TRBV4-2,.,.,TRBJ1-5,CASSQDDSGGPQPQHF,TGTGCCAGCAGCCAAGATGATAGCGGCGGCCCTCAGCCCCAGCATTTT
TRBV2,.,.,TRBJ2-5,CASSEQAGWQETQYF,TGTGCCAGCAGTGAACAGGCGGGGTGGCAAGAGACCCAGTACTTC
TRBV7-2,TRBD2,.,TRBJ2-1,CASSVTSGIEQFF,TGTGCCAGCAGCGTGACTAGCGGTATTGAGCAGTTCTTC
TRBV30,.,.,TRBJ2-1,CAWRKVHGNEQFF,TGTGCCTGGAGAAAGGTACACGGCAATGAGCAGTTCTTC
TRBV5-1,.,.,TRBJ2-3,CASSFGQSLTDTQYF,TGCGCCAGCAGCTTCGGACAGAGCCTCACAGATACGCAGTATTTT
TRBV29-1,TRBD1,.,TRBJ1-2,CSVVLGEGQDYGYTF,TGCAGCGTTGTTCTGGGCGAGGGACAGGACTATGGCTACACCTTC
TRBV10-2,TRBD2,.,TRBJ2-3,CASSESTSSGFGDTQYF,TGCGCCAGCAGTGAGTCGACTAGCAGTGGGTTCGGAGATACGCAGTATTTT
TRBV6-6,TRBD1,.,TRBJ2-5,CASSDRGRSGKTQYF,TGTGCCAGCAGTGACAGGGGGCGGTCGGGGAAGACCCAGTACTTC
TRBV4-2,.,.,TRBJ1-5,CASSQGDINQPQHF,TGTGCCAGCAGCCAAGGTGACATCAATCAGCCCCAGCATTTT
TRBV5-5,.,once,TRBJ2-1,CASTPGGGPTFF,TGTGCCAGCACCCCTGGAGGAGGGCCCACGTTCTTC
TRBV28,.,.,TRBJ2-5,CASSLNRGGETQYF,TGTGCCAGCAGCTTAAACAGGGGGGGGGAGACCCAGTACTTC
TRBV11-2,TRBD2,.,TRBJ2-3,CASSSGLAGGEDTQYF,TGTGCCAGCAGCTCTGGACTAGCGGGAGGAGAGGATACGCAGTATTTT
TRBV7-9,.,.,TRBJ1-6,CASSLDGGSPLHF,TGTGCCAGCAGCTTAGACGGGGGTTCACCCCTCCACTTT